This T cell receptor (beta chain) was found in a study of beta chain features in type 1 diabetes (dated by TCRdb to the late 2010s). Study-wide context: No differences in mean age, gender distribution, total cell number or subset yield were found between patients and healthy donors. A total of roughly 100,000,000 sorted cells were examined across all samples, and the number of cells per subset was strongly correlated with RNA yield. The study compared the TCRB repertoires of sorted circulating CD4+ T cell subsets in recently diagnosed type 1 diabetes patients with those in matched healthy donors. Naive and central memory subsets were obtained from all 30 or so donors, but regulatory and stem cell-like memory subsets were isolated from only 8 patients and about eight healthy donors.

In its sample, this clone was seen a few times. Its antigen remains undetermined. The record has no base qualities; no much larger clone is one base away. Via the germline V gene (reference sequence), CDR1 is LNHDA and CDR2 SQIVND. V and J lose 9 bases and 6 bases, and a span of 18 bases separates them. The CDR3, cysteine through phenylalanine, is 14 amino acids long. CDR3 DNA only is kept here, 42 bases in frame from base 1. The High Capacity cDNA Reverse Transcription Kit was used to reverse transcribe all of the isolated RNA, meaning that expressed TCRB transcripts were what got sequenced. Naive, central memory and regulatory T cell samples underwent deep immunoSEQ sequencing, averaging about 3.57 million total reads per sample. Sorted cells were lysed in RLT buffer and RNA was extracted with DNase-treated RNeasy Micro or Mini kits, depending on cell number. Each cell subset was processed separately to prevent cross-contamination, with patient and healthy donor samples processed together. TCRB sequences were amplified from cDNA with the immunoSEQ multiplex PCR, producing 87-bp fragments spanning the CDR3 region. The amplicons were sequenced using the Illumina HiSeq platform. The published analysis was carried out like this. Synthetic template baselines were used to correct PCR bias computationally, reads within Hamming distance 2 were collapsed together, and singletons that could not be merged were discarded. Reads were aligned against IMGT so that V, D and J genes, CDR3 length and insertions or deletions at six rearrangement sites could be assigned. Clonotype counts were normalized to sorted cell number within each subset before computing true diversity and Gini coefficients with the tcR R package. The overlap coefficient, calculated on TCRB nucleotide sequences, was used to quantify repertoire sharing. TCRdb limited this immuneACCESS table to in-frame rearrangements with V and J called. A share of clones is missing; checked studies link under half to unresolved V genes, and the rest is unexplained. From that table come the V and J calls and clone size; the DNA was used to work out D and trimming. The sample contains about 180,000 clones, about 12% of them found a single time. The top ten clonotypes cover approximately 0.64% of the sample.

A single peripheral blood draw of 90 to 150 mL on average was collected from each donor into heparinised tubes. Naive, central memory, regulatory and stem cell-like memory CD4+ T cells were sorted on a BD FACSAria II using a panel including CD45RO, CCR7, CD25, CD127, CD95 and CD27. Purity was above 95% for every sorted population. PBMCs were separated immediately by Lymphoprep density gradient centrifugation and were stained directly, without being cultured. To minimize batch effects, samples were stained and sorted in pairs, one healthy donor with one patient per experiment. What the research found in general, with its limitations: PCR may preferentially amplify shorter templates, but because patient and control samples were amplified and corrected together, any resulting skew would affect both groups equally. Naive, central memory and regulatory TCRB repertoires appeared to be more alike among patients than among healthy donors. A moderate but significant shortening of TCRB CDR3 length was observed in type 1 diabetes patients in all four CD4+ subsets. Fewer insertions and more nucleotide deletions at VDJ recombination sites were observed in patients with type 1 diabetes, implying thymic rearrangement abnormalities. Because the HLA sub-analyses included only small numbers of individuals, any influence of HLA type on TCRB rearrangement was left unresolved. Sequencing cDNA rather than genomic DNA could over-represent highly expressing activated cells, although activation and CD3 levels did not differ between groups.

The rearranged chain carries TRBV19 and TRBJ1-5; TRBD1 is a weak D gene call, 5 bases matching. Source material: central memory CD4+ T cells from blood. The TCR was taken from a young woman in good health. CDR3 reads: CASRTKGLGQPQHF. In nucleotides, the sequence is TGTGCCAGCAGAACGAAGGGGTTAGGTCAGCCCCAGCATTTT.